This T cell receptor beta chain was profiled in a study of T-cell reconstitution after alpha-beta-depleted transplantation in children. Germline V gene data show CDR1 as SGHTA and CDR2 as FQGTGA. The V and J ends lost 2 bases and 7 bases, in that order; junction bases with no gene match: 4. The CDR3 is made up of 14 amino acids. The table lists this clonotype with a few counts. TCRbeta library construction was performed incorporating unique molecular identifiers. TCRdb passed the PCR reads through MiXCR, listing each CDR3 protein once. Of 250,000 to 400,000 distinct CDR3 sequences in the sample, around 25% were seen once.

This sequence joins TRBV7-3 and TRBJ2-1; 8 bases line up with TRBD2. The clonotype comes from a male patient under 18 who had a stem cell transplant for acute lymphoblastic leukemia, so the T cells may come from the graft donor. Specimen: PBMCs, mostly from graft donor cells, collected 180 days after TCRalphabeta/CD19-depleted stem cell transplant. This CDR3 reads CASSLQRGGNEQFF. The CDR3 DNA reads TGTGCCAGCAGCTTACAACGGGGGGGTAATGAGCAGTTCTTC. The complete variable domain, with remaining parts taken from reference TRBV7-3 and TRBJ2-1, reads GAGVSQTPSNKVTEKGKYVELRCDPISGHTALYWYRQSLGQGPEFLIYFQGTGAADDSGLPNDRFFAVRPEGSVSTLKIQRTERGDSAVYLCASSLQRGGNEQFFGPGTRLTVL.